The rows below give T cell receptor beta chains drawn from one sample of a study of blood T cell repertoires in COVID-19. The data were produced by immunoSEQ multiplex PCR, yet TCRdb's version contains in-frame clones alone and is incomplete. Of over 250,000 clones listed, approximately 88% are singletons. Sequencing used peripheral blood. These receptors originate from a man aged 50 to 59 with acute or convalescent COVID-19. Each CDR3 is given with its conserved first and last residue. Each record gives: V gene, clone size, J gene, D gene, CDR3 DNA, CDR3 protein. D genes are given only for firm matches. Only part of the rows carry a size: once, few, many, or a class if the clone is expanded.

V gene: TRBV14; clone size: NA; J gene: TRBJ2-1; D gene: NA; CDR3 DNA: TGTGCCAGCAGCCATCTCCATTCAGGGGCCTACAATGAGCAGTTCTTC; CDR3 protein: CASSHLHSGAYNEQFF
V gene: TRBV18; clone size: NA; J gene: TRBJ1-2; D gene: NA; CDR3 DNA: TGTGCCAGCTCGCCCATTCGGACGGGGAACTATGGCTACACCTTC; CDR3 protein: CASSPIRTGNYGYTF
V gene: TRBV7-3; clone size: NA; J gene: TRBJ2-7; D gene: NA; CDR3 DNA: TGTGCCAGCAGCTTACCCGGCCAGTGGGGGACTTTACGCGAGCAGTACTTC; CDR3 protein: CASSLPGQWGTLREQYF
V gene: TRBV11-2; clone size: NA; J gene: TRBJ1-3; D gene: NA; CDR3 DNA: TGTGCCAGCAGCTCCCCCCGGGACACCATATATTTT; CDR3 protein: CASSSPRDTIYF
V gene: TRBV18; clone size: NA; J gene: TRBJ2-7; D gene: TRBD2; CDR3 DNA: TGTGCCAGCTCACGCCCTGGCGGGGGGATTCCCCCCTACGAGCAGTACTTC; CDR3 protein: CASSRPGGGIPPYEQYF
V gene: TRBV2; clone size: NA; J gene: TRBJ2-7; D gene: NA; CDR3 DNA: TGTGCCAGCAGCACCGGGGAGCGAGTTGTACTACGGGAGCAGTACTTC; CDR3 protein: CASSTGERVVLREQYF
V gene: TRBV3-1/TRBV3-2; clone size: NA; J gene: TRBJ1-1; D gene: NA; CDR3 DNA: TGTGCCAGCAGCCGACAGGTTGTGAACACTGAAGCTTTCTTT; CDR3 protein: CASSRQVVNTEAFF
V gene: TRBV18; clone size: NA; J gene: TRBJ1-3; D gene: NA; CDR3 DNA: TGTGCCAGCTCAGGGCGCCAGATACCCTCTGGAAACACCATATATTTT; CDR3 protein: CASSGRQIPSGNTIYF
V gene: TRBV11-3; clone size: few; J gene: TRBJ2-2; D gene: NA; CDR3 DNA: TGTGCCAGCAGCTTCGTCGCGACCGGGGAGCTGTTTTTT; CDR3 protein: CASSFVATGELFF
V gene: TRBV14; clone size: NA; J gene: TRBJ2-1; D gene: NA; CDR3 DNA: TGTGCCAGCAGCGGAGTGAATGAGCAGTTCTTC; CDR3 protein: CASSGVNEQFF
V gene: TRBV27; clone size: NA; J gene: TRBJ2-3; D gene: NA; CDR3 DNA: TGTGCCAGCACCTCACGACGGGGCACAGATACGCAGTATTTT; CDR3 protein: CASTSRRGTDTQYF
V gene: TRBV19; clone size: NA; J gene: TRBJ1-4; D gene: TRBD1; CDR3 DNA: TGTGCCAGTAGCACGGGGGGACAGGCAGTAAATGAAAAACTGTTTTTT; CDR3 protein: CASSTGGQAVNEKLFF
V gene: TRBV2; clone size: NA; J gene: TRBJ2-7; D gene: NA; CDR3 DNA: TGTGCCAGCAGTGAACTCCAGGGGAGGGCCTACGAGCAGTACTTC; CDR3 protein: CASSELQGRAYEQYF
V gene: TRBV7-8; clone size: NA; J gene: TRBJ2-4; D gene: NA; CDR3 DNA: TGTGCCAGCAGCTTATTAGTCTCGGGAATACCCGATCAGTACTTC; CDR3 protein: CASSLLVSGIPDQYF
V gene: TRBV11-1; clone size: NA; J gene: TRBJ2-3; D gene: TRBD2; CDR3 DNA: TGTGCCAGCAGCTTATATAGCGGGGGGGCAGATACGCAGTATTTT; CDR3 protein: CASSLYSGGADTQYF
V gene: TRBV6-5; clone size: NA; J gene: TRBJ1-4; D gene: NA; CDR3 DNA: TGTGCCAGCAGTTACTCCACTGGGCGGGGGCATGAAAAACTGTTTTTT; CDR3 protein: CASSYSTGRGHEKLFF
V gene: TRBV2; clone size: once; J gene: TRBJ1-1; D gene: NA; CDR3 DNA: TGTGCCAGGCAGGGTGTGAACACTGAAGCTTTCTTT; CDR3 protein: CARQGVNTEAFF
V gene: TRBV6-6; clone size: NA; J gene: TRBJ1-4; D gene: TRBD1; CDR3 DNA: TGTGCCAGCAGTCCCGGACAGGGGTTGTTGGCAACTAATGAAAAACTGTTTTTT; CDR3 protein: CASSPGQGLLATNEKLFF
V gene: TRBV5-4; clone size: NA; J gene: TRBJ2-1; D gene: TRBD2; CDR3 DNA: TGTGCCAGCAGCCAGGGGGCTAGCGGGGGCGATGAGCAGTTCTTC; CDR3 protein: CASSQGASGGDEQFF
V gene: TRBV11-2; clone size: once; J gene: TRBJ2-6; D gene: NA; CDR3 DNA: TGTGCCAGCAGCTTAGGGTACGGGGCTGGGGCCAACGTCCTGACTTTC; CDR3 protein: CASSLGYGAGANVLTF
V gene: TRBV5-5; clone size: NA; J gene: TRBJ1-2; D gene: TRBD1; CDR3 DNA: TGTGCCAGCAGCTTGCGACAGGGAGCGAACTATGGCTACACCTTC; CDR3 protein: CASSLRQGANYGYTF
V gene: TRBV10-2; clone size: NA; J gene: TRBJ2-2; D gene: TRBD1; CDR3 DNA: TGCGCCAGCAGGTCAGGGGGCGGGGAGCTGTTTTTT; CDR3 protein: CASRSGGGELFF
V gene: TRBV7-8; clone size: once; J gene: TRBJ2-3; D gene: TRBD2; CDR3 DNA: TGTGCCAGCAGCTTAGGGGGACTAGCTGGCACAGATACGCAGTATTTT; CDR3 protein: CASSLGGLAGTDTQYF
V gene: TRBV27; clone size: NA; J gene: TRBJ2-5; D gene: TRBD1; CDR3 DNA: TGTGCCAGCAGTTTTCATGCAGGGGGCGATTTGGAGACCCAGTACTTC; CDR3 protein: CASSFHAGGDLETQYF
V gene: TRBV6-5; clone size: NA; J gene: TRBJ1-1; D gene: TRBD1; CDR3 DNA: TGTGCCAGCAGTCCCACGACAGGGGTGGGCACTGAAGCTTTCTTT; CDR3 protein: CASSPTTGVGTEAFF
V gene: TRBV18; clone size: NA; J gene: TRBJ2-7; D gene: TRBD1; CDR3 DNA: TGTGCCAGCTCACCAACGGGGACAGGGGGTTCCTACGAGCAGTACTTC; CDR3 protein: CASSPTGTGGSYEQYF
V gene: TRBV14; clone size: NA; J gene: TRBJ1-6; D gene: NA; CDR3 DNA: TGTGCCAGCAGCCAAGATCGGGGGGGGATTATCTATAATTCACCCCTCCACTTT; CDR3 protein: CASSQDRGGIIYNSPLHF
V gene: TRBV11-3; clone size: few; J gene: TRBJ1-1; D gene: TRBD1; CDR3 DNA: TGTGCCAGCAGCTCACAGGGGGTAAACACTGAAGCTTTCTTT; CDR3 protein: CASSSQGVNTEAFF
V gene: TRBV9; clone size: NA; J gene: TRBJ2-3; D gene: TRBD2; CDR3 DNA: TGTGCCAGCAGCGTCGGCGCCCCTAGCGGGGGGGCGTCTGATACGCAGTATTTT; CDR3 protein: CASSVGAPSGGASDTQYF
V gene: TRBV5-1; clone size: NA; J gene: TRBJ2-5; D gene: TRBD2; CDR3 DNA: TGCGCCAGCAGCACCGGACTAGCGGGAGCGGAGACCCAGTACTTC; CDR3 protein: CASSTGLAGAETQYF
V gene: TRBV19; clone size: NA; J gene: TRBJ1-1; D gene: TRBD1; CDR3 DNA: TGTGCCAGTAGTGCCCGACAGGGGAGGGAAGCTTTCTTT; CDR3 protein: CASSARQGREAFF
V gene: TRBV6-5; clone size: NA; J gene: TRBJ2-3; D gene: NA; CDR3 DNA: TGTGCCAGCAGCAGGGATGTGACGCAGTATTTT; CDR3 protein: CASSRDVTQYF
V gene: TRBV7-3; clone size: NA; J gene: TRBJ2-2; D gene: NA; CDR3 DNA: TGTGCCAGCAGCTTAAGACACATCTCGAACACCGGGGAGCTGTTTTTT; CDR3 protein: CASSLRHISNTGELFF
V gene: TRBV7-2; clone size: NA; J gene: TRBJ2-1; D gene: TRBD2; CDR3 DNA: TGTGCCAGCAGTCGGACTAGCGGGCTCTCCTACAATGAGCAGTTCTTC; CDR3 protein: CASSRTSGLSYNEQFF
V gene: TRBV11-1; clone size: NA; J gene: TRBJ2-7; D gene: TRBD1; CDR3 DNA: TGTGCCAGCAGCCATAGACAGGGGTACGAGCAGTACTTC; CDR3 protein: CASSHRQGYEQYF
V gene: TRBV3-1/TRBV3-2; clone size: few; J gene: TRBJ1-2; D gene: NA; CDR3 DNA: TGTGCCAGCAGCCAGGAGAATTTTTATGGCTACACCTTC; CDR3 protein: CASSQENFYGYTF
V gene: TRBV7-8; clone size: NA; J gene: TRBJ1-5; D gene: TRBD1; CDR3 DNA: TGTGCCAGCAGCTTCTTGGGGACAGGGCCCAATCAGCCCCAGCATTTT; CDR3 protein: CASSFLGTGPNQPQHF
V gene: TRBV11-3; clone size: NA; J gene: TRBJ2-2; D gene: NA; CDR3 DNA: TGTGCCAGCAGCCAAACGAACGGCGGGGAGCTGTTTTTT; CDR3 protein: CASSQTNGGELFF
V gene: TRBV4-1; clone size: NA; J gene: TRBJ1-5; D gene: NA; CDR3 DNA: TGCGCCAGCAGCCAAGGAAGAATCCTGGCCCAGCCCCAGCATTTT; CDR3 protein: CASSQGRILAQPQHF
V gene: TRBV11-1; clone size: NA; J gene: TRBJ1-1; D gene: NA; CDR3 DNA: TGTGCCAGCACCCCGACAGGCCGATTTGTGAACACTGAAGCTTTCTTT; CDR3 protein: CASTPTGRFVNTEAFF
V gene: TRBV2; clone size: NA; J gene: TRBJ1-5; D gene: TRBD1; CDR3 DNA: TGTGCCAGCAGTGACCCAACAGGGGCCCCAGGGCCCCAGCATTTT; CDR3 protein: CASSDPTGAPGPQHF
V gene: TRBV18; clone size: NA; J gene: TRBJ1-2; D gene: TRBD1; CDR3 DNA: TGTGCCAGCTCACCTATGGACAGGGATTATGGCTACACCTTC; CDR3 protein: CASSPMDRDYGYTF
V gene: TRBV4-1; clone size: NA; J gene: TRBJ1-6; D gene: NA; CDR3 DNA: TGCGCCAGCAGCCAAGAGGTCAGGAATTCACCCCTCCACTTT; CDR3 protein: CASSQEVRNSPLHF
V gene: TRBV12-3/TRBV12-4; clone size: NA; J gene: TRBJ2-7; D gene: NA; CDR3 DNA: TGTGCCAGCAGTTTAGGGAGGGGTTACGAGCAGTACTTC; CDR3 protein: CASSLGRGYEQYF
V gene: TRBV2; clone size: NA; J gene: TRBJ1-6; D gene: TRBD1; CDR3 DNA: TGTGCCAGCAGTCCTGAGCGAGACAGGGGAAATTCACCCCTCCACTTT; CDR3 protein: CASSPERDRGNSPLHF
V gene: TRBV18; clone size: NA; J gene: TRBJ1-2; D gene: NA; CDR3 DNA: TGTGCCAGCTCAGCCGGCCTGGTGGAGGGCTACACCTTC; CDR3 protein: CASSAGLVEGYTF
V gene: TRBV5-1; clone size: NA; J gene: TRBJ1-3; D gene: TRBD1; CDR3 DNA: TGCGCCAGCAGCCTTATGACAGGGGGAGACACCATATATTTT; CDR3 protein: CASSLMTGGDTIYF
V gene: TRBV5-1; clone size: few; J gene: TRBJ1-1; D gene: NA; CDR3 DNA: TGCGCCAGCAGCTTGGCCAGGGTGAACACTGAAGCTTTCTTT; CDR3 protein: CASSLARVNTEAFF
V gene: TRBV7-3; clone size: NA; J gene: TRBJ2-1; D gene: TRBD2; CDR3 DNA: TGTGCCAGCAGCTCCGGCGGGGGGGCGACCTCCTACAATGAGCAGTTCTTC; CDR3 protein: CASSSGGGATSYNEQFF
V gene: TRBV5-4; clone size: NA; J gene: TRBJ2-1; D gene: TRBD2; CDR3 DNA: TGTGCCAGCAGCTTCGGGACTAGCGGGGGGACGGGCGGAGGGGAGCAGTTCTTC; CDR3 protein: CASSFGTSGGTGGGEQFF